This TCR beta chain was obtained from a study of T cell responses to AZD1222 COVID-19 vaccine. Sequencing used immunoSEQ multiplex PCR; TCRdb keeps in-frame clones, though not all of them. The sample yields roughly 180,000 clones, about 91% seen once. In the case of this clone: The antigen remains unidentified.

Study findings and constraints: Within unmutated variant regions lay the reported targets of nearly half of spike-specific TCRs. Repertoires were obtained only post-peak T cell response. Possibly, clonal diversity was underestimated; donors were largely white British and included more females.

The junction had 7 bases not matched to a gene; V was cut back by 5 bases and J by 5 bases. Germline V lookup: CDR1 SEHNR, CDR2 FQNEAQ (reference sequence). The CDR3 has 15 amino acids. Sample: peripheral blood, taken on day 0 of AZD1222 vaccination. The clonotype comes from an adult in good health. The chain uses TRBV7-9 and TRBJ2-5, with 11 bases that match TRBD2. This chain's CDR3 is CASSTWASGRETQYF. The CDR3 nucleotides are TGTGCCAGCAGCACCTGGGCTAGCGGGAGGGAGACCCAGTACTTC.